A selection of T cell receptor beta chains follows, all from one sample in a study of response to subunit inactivated influenza vaccine. TCRdb itself ran the RT-PCR reads through MiXCR, one entry per CDR3 protein. Among around 150,000 distinct CDR3 sequences listed, 11% were seen once. Sample: non-naive T cells sorted from PBMCs, taken roughly 47 days after vaccination. Receptor source: a man aged 50-60 years who received an inactivated influenza vaccine. Both conserved end residues are part of each CDR3. A D gene is named only where the DNA matches it firmly. Size tells how often a clone was seen (once, few, many) or the class of an expanded clone, and some rows leave it out.

abundance	v_gene	len	j_gene	d_gene	CDR3nt	CDR3aa
few	TRBV5-6	13	TRBJ2-7	NA	TGTGCCAGCAGCTCGAGTCTTGGGCAGGAGCAGTACTTC	CASSSSLGQEQYF
NA	TRBV5-1	16	TRBJ2-3	TRBD2	TGCGCCAGCAGCCCGGTACTAGCGGGGGGACAGGATACGCAGTATTTT	CASSPVLAGGQDTQYF
once	TRBV18	16	TRBJ1-2	TRBD1	TGTGCCAGCTCACCTATGAAAGGACAGGGAGACTATGGCTACACCTTC	CASSPMKGQGDYGYTF
many	TRBV4-3	18	TRBJ1-4	NA	TGCGCCAGCAGCCAAGATAGGCCGGCAGGCACAACTAATGAAAAACTGTTTTTT	CASSQDRPAGTTNEKLFF
few	TRBV25-1	15	TRBJ2-2	NA	TGTGCCAGCAGTGTAGTTGCCGGAGGAACCGGGGAGCTGTTTTTT	CASSVVAGGTGELFF
NA	TRBV7-3	19	TRBJ2-1	TRBD2	TGTGCCAGCAGCTTGAAACCTAGCGGGGAAGATCGCTCCTACAATGAGCAGTTCTTC	CASSLKPSGEDRSYNEQFF
many	TRBV20-1	14	TRBJ2-5	TRBD1	TGCAGTGCTATTCGGACAGGGAAAGGGGAGACCCAGTACTTC	CSAIRTGKGETQYF
NA	TRBV4-3	15	TRBJ2-5	TRBD1	TGCGCCAGCAGCCAAGCCATTAGGACAGGAGAGACCCAGTACTTC	CASSQAIRTGETQYF
NA	TRBV7-2	16	TRBJ2-1	TRBD2	TGTGCCAGCAGCTTAGTCAGCGGGAGACACTACAATGAGCAGTTCTTC	CASSLVSGRHYNEQFF
few	TRBV6-5	15	TRBJ2-1	TRBD1	TGTGCCAGCAGTTTGAGACAGGGGGTGAGGAATGAGCAGTTCTTC	CASSLRQGVRNEQFF
few	TRBV3-1	18	TRBJ1-2	NA	TGTGCCAGCAGCCGTGCCCGGGGGGCGGCTGCAGCTAACTATGGCTACACCTTC	CASSRARGAAAANYGYTF
NA	TRBV7-2	15	TRBJ1-1	NA	TGTGCCAGCAGCTTAGAGTTGGGATGGAACACTGAAGCTTTCTTT	CASSLELGWNTEAFF
few	TRBV7-2	13	TRBJ2-5	NA	TGTGCCAGCAGCTTCTCAGCGCCAGAGACCCAGTACTTC	CASSFSAPETQYF
NA	TRBV6-2/TRBV6-3	11	TRBJ1-6	NA	TGTGCCAGCATGACAAATTCACCCCTCCACTTT	CASMTNSPLHF
few	TRBV6-2/TRBV6-3	12	TRBJ2-2	NA	TGTGCCAGCAGGGGGTGGTACGGGGAGCTGTTTTTT	CASRGWYGELFF
NA	TRBV9	14	TRBJ1-2	TRBD1	TGTGCCAGCAGCCCCCTAACAGGGGTGAATGGCTACACCTTC	CASSPLTGVNGYTF
many	TRBV27	15	TRBJ2-7	TRBD1	TGTGCCAGCAGTGGGGTTGGGACAGGGGCCTACGAGCAGTACTTC	CASSGVGTGAYEQYF
NA	TRBV28	15	TRBJ2-7	TRBD1	TGTGCCAGCTGGGCCCGGGGGACAGGGTCGGGAGAGCAGTACTTC	CASWARGTGSGEQYF
few	TRBV11-2	15	TRBJ1-2	NA	TGTGCCAGCAGCTTTGGTTCAGGAGGCAACTATGGCTACACCTTC	CASSFGSGGNYGYTF
few	TRBV4-1	14	TRBJ1-4	NA	TGCGCCAGCAGCCAAGACAGGGCTGGCGAAAAACTGTTTTTT	CASSQDRAGEKLFF
NA	TRBV13	16	TRBJ2-3	TRBD2	TGTGCCAGCAGCTTAGTCGGCGGGAGTTTCACAGATACGCAGTATTTT	CASSLVGGSFTDTQYF
many	TRBV24-1	18	TRBJ2-2	TRBD1	TGTGCCACCAGTGATACCTCGGGACAGGGATTGAACACCGGGGAGCTGTTTTTT	CATSDTSGQGLNTGELFF
many	TRBV5-1	14	TRBJ2-7	NA	TGCGCCAGCAGCTATGACCCTAGCTCCTACGAGCAGTACTTC	CASSYDPSSYEQYF
many	TRBV9	16	TRBJ2-2	NA	TGTGCCAGCAGCCTACTGGACTTAATAAACACCGGGGAGCTGTTTTTT	CASSLLDLINTGELFF